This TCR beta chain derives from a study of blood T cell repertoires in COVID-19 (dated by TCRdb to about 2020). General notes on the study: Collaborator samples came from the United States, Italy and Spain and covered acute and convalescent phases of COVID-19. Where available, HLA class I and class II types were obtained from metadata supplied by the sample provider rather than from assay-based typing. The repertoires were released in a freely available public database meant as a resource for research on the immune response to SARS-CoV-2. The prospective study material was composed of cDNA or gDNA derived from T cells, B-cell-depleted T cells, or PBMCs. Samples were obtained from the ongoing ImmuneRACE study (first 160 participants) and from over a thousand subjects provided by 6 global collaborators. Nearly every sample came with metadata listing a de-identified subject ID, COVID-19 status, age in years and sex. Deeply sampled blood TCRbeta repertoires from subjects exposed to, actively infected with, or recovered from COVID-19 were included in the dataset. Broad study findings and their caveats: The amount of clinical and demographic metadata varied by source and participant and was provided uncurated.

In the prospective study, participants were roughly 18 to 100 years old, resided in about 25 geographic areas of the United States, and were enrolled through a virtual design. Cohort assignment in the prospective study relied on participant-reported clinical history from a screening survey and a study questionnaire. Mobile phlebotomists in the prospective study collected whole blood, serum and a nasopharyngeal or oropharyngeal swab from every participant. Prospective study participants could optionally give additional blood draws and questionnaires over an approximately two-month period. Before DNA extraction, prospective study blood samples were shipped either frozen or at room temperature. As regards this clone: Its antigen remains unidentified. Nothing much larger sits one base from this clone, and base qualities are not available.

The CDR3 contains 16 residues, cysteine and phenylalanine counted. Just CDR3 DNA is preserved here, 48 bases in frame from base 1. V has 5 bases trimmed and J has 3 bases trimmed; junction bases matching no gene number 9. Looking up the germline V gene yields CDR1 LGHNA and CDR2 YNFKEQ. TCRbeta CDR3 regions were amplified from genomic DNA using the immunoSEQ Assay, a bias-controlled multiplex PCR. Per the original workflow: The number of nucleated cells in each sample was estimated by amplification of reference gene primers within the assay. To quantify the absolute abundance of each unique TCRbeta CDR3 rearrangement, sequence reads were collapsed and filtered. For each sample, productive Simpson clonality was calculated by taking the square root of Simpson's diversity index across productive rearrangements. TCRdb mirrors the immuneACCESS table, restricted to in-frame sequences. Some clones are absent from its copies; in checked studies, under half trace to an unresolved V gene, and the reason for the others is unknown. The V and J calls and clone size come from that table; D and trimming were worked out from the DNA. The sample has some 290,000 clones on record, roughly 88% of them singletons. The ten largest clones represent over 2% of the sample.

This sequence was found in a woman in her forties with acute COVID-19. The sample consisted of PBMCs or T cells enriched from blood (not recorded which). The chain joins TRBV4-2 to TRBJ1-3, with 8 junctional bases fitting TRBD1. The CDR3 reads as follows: CASSSSDREGGNTIYF. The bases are TGTGCCAGCAGCAGCTCGGACAGGGAGGGTGGAAACACCATATATTTT.